The 30 T cell receptor beta chains reported below all come from one sample, sequenced in a study of shared clonotypes between healthy human individuals. Data came from immunoSEQ multiplex PCR; TCRdb stores just in-frame clones and leaves some out. The data contain approximately 980,000 clones, over 75% of them singletons. The specimen sequenced was memory CD4+ T cells sorted from blood. Subset in this sample: CD45RA-negative fraction. The source is a young man in good health.

This clone was found once. This chain connects TRBV28 to TRBJ2-2, with TRBD2 identical over 8 bases. This CDR3 spans 13 amino acids. The V gene end was trimmed by 6 bases and the J gene end by 6 bases; junction bases not matched to a gene: 3. CDR1 and CDR2 (germline): MDHEN, SYDVKM. The CDR3 loop is CASRRTSSGELFF. CDR3 nucleotides: TGTGCCAGCAGGAGGACTAGCTCCGGGGAGCTGTTTTTT.

The J gene is TRBJ2-2, the V gene TRBV5-6; D is undetermined. Germline CDR1 reads SGHDT; CDR2 reads YYEEEE. V was cut by 2 bases and J by 4 bases, with 6 bases left in between. The CDR3 length is 13 residues. In nucleotides, the CDR3 is TGTGCCAGCAGCTTTTCGTCCACCGGGGAGCTGTTTTTT. Protein sequence: CASSFSSTGELFF.

J is TRBJ2-2 and V is TRBV6-5; 10 bases are a match to TRBD1. The V and J ends lost 5 bases and 6 bases, in that order; junction bases with no gene match: 3. Per germline, CDR1 MNHEY and CDR2 SVGAGI. CDR3 size: 14 residues. This CDR3 reads CASSRTGGAGELFF. In DNA, the CDR3 is TGTGCCAGCAGTCGGACAGGGGGGGCCGGGGAGCTGTTTTTT.

V usage is TRBV6-1 and J usage is TRBJ1-3; unclear D gene. This CDR3 region has 16 residues. The germline V gene has CDR1 MNHNS and CDR2 SASEGT. V lost 1 base and J 0 bases, leaving 10 bases between the germline ends. CDR3 in DNA: TGTGCCAGCAGTGAAGTCCCGCAAGACTCTGGAAACACCATATATTTT. As protein: CASSEVPQDSGNTIYF.

This clone was seen only once. This chain uses TRBV28 with TRBJ2-5, with 7 bases that match TRBD1. CDR1 is MDHEN, CDR2 SYDVKM, per germline. The CDR3 is 14 residues long. Trimming cost V 6 bases and J 5 bases; bases outside gene matches: 9. The CDR3 sequence is CASSPTGKEETQYF. The CDR3 DNA follows: TGTGCCAGCAGCCCGACAGGGAAGGAGGAGACCCAGTACTTC.

This chain connects TRBV7-9 to TRBJ2-7, with D possibly matching TRBD1 (5 bases). Trimming stripped 4 bases from V and 1 base from J, with 8 bases between. Germline loops: CDR1 SEHNR, CDR2 FQNEAQ (reference sequence). This CDR3 region has 13 residues. The CDR3 loop reads CASSYGASYEQYF. The CDR3, as DNA: TGTGCCAGCAGCTATGGGGCATCCTACGAGCAGTACTTC.

The chain joins TRBV6-5 to TRBJ1-2; 8 bases are shared with TRBD1. Germline CDR1 and CDR2: MNHEY and SVGAGI. The CDR3 length is 16 residues. Germline trimming cut 0 bases from V and 4 bases from J; bases unmatched to any gene: 7. CDR3 region: CASSYSDRDPSYGYTF. The CDR3 DNA sequence: TGTGCCAGCAGTTACTCGGACAGGGACCCGAGCTATGGCTACACCTTC.

The chain couples TRBV2 to TRBJ2-3, with TRBD2 identical over 12 bases. The CDR3 has 15 amino acids. Looked up from germline, CDR1 is SNHLY and CDR2 is FYNNEI. The V and J ends lost 5 bases and 4 bases, in that order; junction bases with no gene match: 4. CDR3 protein: CASSFASGRADTQYF. In nucleotides, the CDR3 is TGTGCCAGCAGTTTCGCTAGCGGGAGGGCAGATACGCAGTATTTT.

The chain couples TRBV6-6 to TRBJ1-1; D might be TRBD1 (5 bases). The CDR3 consists of 12 residues. V was pared by 6 bases and J by 7 bases, with 12 bases between. Germline values: CDR1 MNHNY, CDR2 SVGAGI (reference sequence). DNA for the CDR3: TGTGCCAGCAGCCAAGGTGGGGGTGAAGCTTTCTTT. Amino acids: CASSQGGGEAFF.

The chain couples TRBV28 to TRBJ2-7, with D uncertain. The CDR3 length is 14 residues. V was pared by 2 bases and J by 2 bases, with 10 bases between. Germline CDR1 and CDR2: MDHEN and SYDVKM. The CDR3 nucleotides read TGTGCCAGCAGTTTAGGACGCCATCCCTACGAGCAGTACTTC. Protein: CASSLGRHPYEQYF.

This chain joins TRBV6-1 and TRBJ2-7; 8 nucleotides line up with TRBD1. The CDR3 runs 15 residues. V trimming: 7 bases; J trimming: 5 bases; junction bases outside the gene matches: 13. Germline loops: CDR1 MNHNS, CDR2 SASEGT. The CDR3 nucleotides read TGTGCCAGCATCAAGTCTCTGGACAGGGTGGACGAGCAGTACTTC. It codes for CASIKSLDRVDEQYF.

V usage is TRBV6-5 and J usage is TRBJ1-6; 9 nucleotides align to TRBD1. Germline V gene sequence: CDR1 MNHEY, CDR2 SVGAGI. The CDR3 loop spans 14 amino acids. V shed 7 bases and J 10 bases; nucleotides not matched to a gene: 8. CDR3: CASMNTGGLSPLHF. In DNA, the CDR3 is TGTGCCAGCATGAACACAGGGGGCTTATCACCCCTCCACTTT.

Comment on this clone: A read error may explain this, as a much larger clone is one base away. The same CDR3 can be traced to other DNA sequences in this sample. The rearrangement joins TRBV6-1 to TRBJ1-5; D may be TRBD1 (6 bases). Germline loops: CDR1 MNHNS, CDR2 SASEGT. This CDR3 spans 13 amino acids. Trimming removed 1 base at V and 6 bases at J, with 7 bases between. This CDR3 is CASSEDRAQPQHF. The CDR3, as DNA: TGTGCCAGCAGTGAAGACAGGGCTCAGCCCCAGCATTTT.

This chain connects TRBV10-2 to TRBJ1-5; D unresolved. Germline assignment: CDR1 WSHSY and CDR2 SAAADI. V was clipped by 0 bases and J by 7 bases, with 10 bases between them. The CDR3 consists of 14 residues. This chain's CDR3 is CASSESNVGQPQHF. The CDR3 nucleotides are TGCGCCAGCAGTGAGTCGAACGTCGGCCAGCCCCAGCATTTT.

The rearrangement joins TRBV19 to TRBJ1-2; D call uncertain. Germline values: CDR1 LNHDA, CDR2 SQIVND (reference sequence). The CDR3 extends over 13 amino acids. Trimming removed 5 bases at V and 10 bases at J, with 17 bases between. CDR3 protein: CASSRHTEDDYTF. CDR3 nucleotide sequence: TGTGCCAGTAGTCGCCACACGGAAGATGACTACACCTTC. The variable domain in full, completed from reference TRBV19 and TRBJ1-2, reads DGGITQSPKYLFRKEGQNVTLSCEQNLNHDAMYWYRQDPGQGLRLIYYSQIVNDFQKGDIAEGYSVSREKKESFPLTVTSAQKNPTAFYLCASSRHTEDDYTFGSGTRLTVV.

In this sample, this clone turned up many times. The genes are TRBV10-3 and TRBJ2-7; D is uncertain. Per germline, CDR1 ENHRY and CDR2 SYGVKD. Trimming left V 7 bases short and J 3 bases short, with 13 bases between. The CDR3 is made up of 13 amino acids. The CDR3 nucleotides read TGTGCCATCAAGGAAGGAACGGGCTACGAGCAGTACTTC. Its translation: CAIKEGTGYEQYF.

The J gene is TRBJ2-2, the V gene TRBV6-5; D uncertain. CDR1 and CDR2 from the germline V gene are MNHEY and SVGAGI. The CDR3 has 16 residues. V shed 2 bases and J shed 1 base, with 11 bases lying between them. CDR3 protein: CASSYTLSENTGELFF. The CDR3, as DNA: TGTGCCAGCAGTTACACCCTTAGTGAGAACACCGGGGAGCTGTTTTTT.

This clone showed up just once. The same CDR3 can be traced to other DNA sequences in this sample. The V and J genes are TRBV5-1 and TRBJ1-2; 9 bases line up with TRBD1. The CDR3 is made up of 14 amino acids. Unmatched junction bases numbered 4, after V lost 2 bases and J lost 5 bases. Germline V gives CDR1 SGHRS, CDR2 YFSETQ. The CDR3 here is CASSLEDRGYGYTF. The CDR3 DNA reads TGCGCCAGCAGCTTAGAGGACAGGGGATATGGCTACACCTTC.

In DNA, the CDR3 is TGTGCCAGCAGCCGACAAAAGGGACTAGCGGATTCCTACGAGCAGTACTTC. Translating it yields CASSRQKGLADSYEQYF. V usage is TRBV5-5 and J usage is TRBJ2-7, with 11 positions matching TRBD2. V dropped 4 bases and J dropped 1; count of bases not matched to a gene: 10. The CDR3 length is 17 residues. Germline-derived CDR1 and CDR2 are SGHKS and YYEKEE (reference sequence).

Notes on this clone: The sample carries other DNA sequences with the same CDR3. The rearrangement links TRBV15 to TRBJ2-1, with D possibly matching TRBD1 (5 bases). Deletions cut 0 bases from V and 0 bases from J, with 6 bases between. Germline V gene sequence: CDR1 LNHNV, CDR2 YYDKDF (reference sequence). CDR3 length equals 15 residues. This chain's CDR3 is CATSRDDSSYNEQFF. The CDR3, as DNA: TGTGCCACCAGCAGAGACGACAGCTCCTACAATGAGCAGTTCTTC. Combining the CDR3 with reference TRBV15 and TRBJ2-1 gives the whole variable domain DAMVIQNPRYQVTQFGKPVTLSCSQTLNHNVMYWYQQKSSQAPKLLFHYYDKDFNNEADTPDNFQSRRPNTSFCFLDIRSPGLGDTAMYLCATSRDDSSYNEQFFGPGTRLTVL.

On this clone: The sample contains more than one DNA sequence encoding this CDR3. This chain connects TRBV5-4 to TRBJ2-3, with D unclear. V dropped 0 bases and J dropped 3 bases, with 5 bases sitting between them. Per the germline V gene, CDR1 is SGHNT and CDR2 is YYREEE (reference sequence). The CDR3 covers 13 residues. The CDR3 region is CASSLAPTDTQYF. The DNA of the CDR3 is TGTGCCAGCAGCTTGGCCCCAACAGATACGCAGTATTTT. Together with reference TRBV5-4 and TRBJ2-3, the CDR3 gives the full variable domain: ETGVTQSPTHLIKTRGQQVTLRCSSQSGHNTVSWYQQALGQGPQFIFQYYREEENGRGNFPPRFSGLQFPNYSSELNVNALELDDSALYLCASSLAPTDTQYFGPGTRLTVL.

The CDR3 DNA follows: TGCGCCAGCATCAAGAGTATTAGCACAGATACGCAGTATTTT. Its translation: CASIKSISTDTQYF. V usage is TRBV10-2 and J usage is TRBJ2-3, with D unclear. Germline CDR1 WSHSY, CDR2 SAAADI. Trimming removed 7 bases from V and 0 bases from J, with 11 bases in between. The CDR3 length is 14 residues.

The chain employs TRBV30 and TRBJ2-3; D is unresolved. The CDR3 is 11 amino acids. CDR1 and CDR2 (germline): GTSNPN, SVGIG (reference sequence). Trimming left V 3 bases short and J 5 bases short, with 6 bases between. The CDR3 sequence: CAWSRIDTQYF. The CDR3 nucleotides read TGTGCCTGGAGCAGAATAGATACGCAGTATTTT.

This sequence joins TRBV10-1 and TRBJ2-1; possible D gene TRBD2, 5 bases. The germline V and J ends were trimmed by 0 bases and 1 base, with 10 bases remaining between them. The CDR3 is 16 residues long. The V gene's germline CDR1 is WNHNN and CDR2 SYGVQD (reference sequence). The CDR3 region has the DNA TGCGCCAGCAGTGAGTCGGGAGTAGGGTCCTACAATGAGCAGTTCTTC. Residues: CASSESGVGSYNEQFF.

J is TRBJ2-2 and V is TRBV28; D ambiguous. The V and J ends lost 3 bases and 6 bases respectively, with 11 bases between them. This CDR3 comprises 14 residues. Germline CDR1 and CDR2: MDHEN and SYDVKM. The CDR3: CASSFRSLSGELFF. The CDR3, as DNA: TGTGCCAGCAGTTTCCGGAGTTTGTCCGGGGAGCTGTTTTTT.

About this clone itself: This same CDR3 is encoded by further DNA sequences in the sample. V gene TRBV19 combines with J gene TRBJ2-7; 10 positions match TRBD1. This CDR3 contains 13 residues. The germline V gene has CDR1 LNHDA and CDR2 SQIVND (reference sequence). Trimming took 4 bases from V and 4 from J; bases not matched to a gene: 1. CDR3: CASSRDRGYEQYF. In nucleotides, the CDR3 is TGTGCCAGTAGTAGGGACAGGGGTTACGAGCAGTACTTC.

Only a few counts were recorded for this clone. J is TRBJ2-2 and V is TRBV18, with unresolved D. The germline CDR1 and CDR2 sequences are KGHSH and LQKENI. V shed 3 bases and J shed 0 bases, with 11 bases lying between them. The CDR3 runs 16 residues. The CDR3 protein is CASSPHPLTNTGELFF. CDR3 nucleotide sequence: TGTGCCAGCTCACCCCATCCGCTTACGAACACCGGGGAGCTGTTTTTT.

The V call is TRBV9, the J call TRBJ2-5, with 9 bases that match TRBD2. Germline V lookup: CDR1 SGDLS, CDR2 YYNGEE. Unmatched junction bases numbered 21, after V lost 4 bases and J lost 5 bases. The length of the CDR3 is 19 residues. Here the CDR3 reads CASSIGDFGGGRGSETQYF. The DNA of the CDR3 is TGTGCCAGCAGCATAGGGGATTTTGGTGGCGGGAGGGGCTCCGAGACCCAGTACTTC.

The V and J genes are TRBV29-1 and TRBJ2-1, with D possibly matching TRBD2 (5 bases). Germline CDR1 is SQVTM and CDR2 is ANQGSEA. The CDR3 consists of 16 residues. This chain's CDR3 is CTTAAGGGITYNEQFF. CDR3 bases: TGCACCACTGCCGCTGGAGGCGGCATCACCTACAATGAGCAGTTCTTC.

This chain links TRBV5-3 with TRBJ1-5, with D hard to call. TRBV5-3 is treated as an ORF (open reading frame) with a function not yet certain. This CDR3 contains 8 residues. CDR3 DNA: TGTGCGGATCAGCCCCAGCATTTT. Translated, it gives CADQPQHF.